The T cell receptor (beta chain) under discussion was sequenced for a study of cytomegalovirus exposure and HLA in healthy donors. Remarks on this clone: The antigen is unknown.

Study-level results: Specificity for CMV antigens was confirmed in vitro for a few of the CMV-associated chains. Reportedly, diagnosis of cytomegalovirus status by the classifier showed high specificity and sensitivity. Subsequent analysis of the approximately 130 validation repertoires found a tendency for first-cohort TCR clusters to co-occur.

Assay: immunoSEQ multiplex PCR; the TCRdb copy retains only in-frame clones and omits some. This sample has about 150,000 clones; 86% occur once, and the top ten carry about 2.2%. Germline values: CDR1 SQVTM, CDR2 ANQGSEA. V shed 6 bases and J 8 bases; nucleotides not matched to a gene: 9. This CDR3 comprises 12 residues. The gene calls are TRBV29-1 and TRBJ1-2, with 7 nucleotides matching TRBD1. Sequenced material: PBMCs. This sequence originates from a human donor in good health. The CDR3 reads CSVGTGAIGYTF. CDR3 in DNA: TGCAGCGTCGGTACAGGGGCGATAGGCTACACCTTC.